This T cell receptor (beta chain) originates from a study of PD-L1 blockade in urothelial cancer. The V end lost 2 bases, the J end lost 5 bases, and 13 bases lay between the germline ends. In germline, CDR1 is MNHEY, CDR2 SVGAGI. CDR3 length equals 15 residues. PCRs each included synthetic TCR analog templates spiked in. The repertoire was sequenced with immunoSEQ multiplex PCR; TCRdb's copy has only in-frame clones and lacks some. Altogether approximately 38,000 clones are present, roughly 91% being singletons, with the ten largest covering around 2%. The source is a man in his fifties or sixties with urothelial cancer. Sequenced here: PBMCs, sampled around atezolizumab (anti-PD-L1) treatment. V gene TRBV6-5 combines with J gene TRBJ1-5; possibly TRBD1 for D (6 bases). The CDR3 spells CASSYHTGSDQPQHF. CDR3 DNA sequence: TGTGCCAGCAGTTACCACACAGGGTCGGATCAGCCCCAGCATTTT.